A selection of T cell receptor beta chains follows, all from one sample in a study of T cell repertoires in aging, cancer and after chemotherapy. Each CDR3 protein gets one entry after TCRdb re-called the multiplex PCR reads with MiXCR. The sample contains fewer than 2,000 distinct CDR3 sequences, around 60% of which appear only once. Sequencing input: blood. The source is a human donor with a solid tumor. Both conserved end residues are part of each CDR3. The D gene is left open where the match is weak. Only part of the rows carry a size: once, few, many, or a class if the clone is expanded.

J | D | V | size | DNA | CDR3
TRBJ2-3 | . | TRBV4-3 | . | TGCGCCAGCAGCCAAGTTTTCGGGGACACAGATACGCAGTATTTT | CASSQVFGDTDTQYF
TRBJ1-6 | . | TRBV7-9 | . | TGTGCCAGCAGCTTAGAGACAGGCTATAATTCACCCCTCCACTTT | CASSLETGYNSPLHF
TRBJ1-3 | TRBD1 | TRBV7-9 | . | TGTGCCAGCAGCAGATCCGGGACAGCCTCTGGAAACACCATATATTTT | CASSRSGTASGNTIYF
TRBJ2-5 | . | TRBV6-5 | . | TGTGCCAGCAGTGAACACAACAGGGTTCGAGAGACCCAGTACTTC | CASSEHNRVRETQYF
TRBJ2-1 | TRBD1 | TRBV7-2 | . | TGTGCCAGCAGCTTGGTTTTCGTTACGGGACAGGGCTTCAATGAGCAGTTCTTC | CASSLVFVTGQGFNEQFF
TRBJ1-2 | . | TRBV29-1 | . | TGCAGCGTTTTGGGCGGTACTAACTATGGCTACACCTTC | CSVLGGTNYGYTF
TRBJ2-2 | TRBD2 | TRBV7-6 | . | TGTGCCAGCAGTATTTCCGGACTAGCAGGGACCGGGGAGCTGTTTTTT | CASSISGLAGTGELFF
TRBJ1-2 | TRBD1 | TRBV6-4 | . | TGTTCCAGCAGGGACACGGACAGGGAGGGTGGCTACACCTTC | CSSRDTDREGGYTF
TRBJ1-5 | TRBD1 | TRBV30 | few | TGTGCCTGGAGTTCAGGGGGGGCCGGAGGTCAGCCCCAGCATTTT | CAWSSGGAGGQPQHF
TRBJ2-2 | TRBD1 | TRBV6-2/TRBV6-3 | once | TGTGCCAGCAGTGCCGGGACAGGGAACACCGGGGAGCTGTTTTTT | CASSAGTGNTGELFF
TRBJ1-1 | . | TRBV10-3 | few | TGTGCCACCGGAGTGCATGGGACTGAAGCTTTCTTT | CATGVHGTEAFF
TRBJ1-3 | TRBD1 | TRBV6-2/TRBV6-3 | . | TGTGCCAGCAGACGACAGGGCATGGCCATATATTTT | CASRRQGMAIYF
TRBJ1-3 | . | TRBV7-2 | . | TGTGCCAGCAGCCCCGGACGGCGCTCTGGAAACACCATATATTTT | CASSPGRRSGNTIYF
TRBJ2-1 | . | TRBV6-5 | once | TGTGCCAGCAGCAAGGGAATAGGTCCCAACCCACTTGAGCAGTTCTTC | CASSKGIGPNPLEQFF
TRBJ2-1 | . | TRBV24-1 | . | TGTGCCACCAGTGATCACCGAATTATCGGTAAGCAGTTCTTC | CATSDHRIIGKQFF
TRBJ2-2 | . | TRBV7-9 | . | TGTGCCAGCAGTGCGGGCCGCGGGACAACTACCGGGGAGCTGTTTTTT | CASSAGRGTTTGELFF
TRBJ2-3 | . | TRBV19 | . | TGTGCCAGTAGTATGATCAGAGGGACTAGCACAGATACGCAGTATTTT | CASSMIRGTSTDTQYF
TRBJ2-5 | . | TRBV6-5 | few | TGTGCCAGCAGTTACGGGAGCACCCAGTACTTC | CASSYGSTQYF
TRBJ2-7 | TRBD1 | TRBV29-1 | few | TGCAGCGTTGAGGTTAGGGGACGGACAGGGAATCCCTACGAGCAGTACTTC | CSVEVRGRTGNPYEQYF
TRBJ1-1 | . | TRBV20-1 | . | TGCAGTGCTAGAGGAGGCAGTGAAGCTTTCTTT | CSARGGSEAFF
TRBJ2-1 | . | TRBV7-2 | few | TGTGCCAGCAGCCGCCAGGGGAATGAGCAGTTCTTC | CASSRQGNEQFF
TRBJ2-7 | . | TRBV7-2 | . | TGTGCCAGCAGCTTAGTAGCTCAGGGCCACGAGCAGTACTTC | CASSLVAQGHEQYF
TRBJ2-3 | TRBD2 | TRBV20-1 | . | TGCAGTGATGGGAGGGGAGACACAGATACGCAGTATTTT | CSDGRGDTDTQYF
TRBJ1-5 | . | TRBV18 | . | TGTGCCAGCTCAAACACCCACGGGAGCGATCAGCCCCAGCATTTT | CASSNTHGSDQPQHF
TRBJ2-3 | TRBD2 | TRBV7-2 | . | TGTGCCAGCAGCTCCTTAGCGGGAAACGCAGATACGCAGTATTTT | CASSSLAGNADTQYF
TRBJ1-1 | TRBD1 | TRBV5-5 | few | TGTGCCAGCAGCTCTAACCCACAGGGGCTGAGTACTGAAGCTTTCTTT | CASSSNPQGLSTEAFF
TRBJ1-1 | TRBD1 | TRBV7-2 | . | TGTGCCAGCAGCCTAAAGGGACAGGGGGTAACGAACACTGAAGCTTTCTTT | CASSLKGQGVTNTEAFF
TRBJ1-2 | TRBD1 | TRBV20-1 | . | TGCAGTGCTAGAGATTTAGTCGGACAGGACACTAACTATGGCTACACCTTC | CSARDLVGQDTNYGYTF
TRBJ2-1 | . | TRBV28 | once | TGTGCCAGCACGGGGCCGACTTTATGGGAGCAGTTCTTC | CASTGPTLWEQFF
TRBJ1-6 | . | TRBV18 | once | TGTGCCAGCTCACCGGGGGCGTCCTATAATTCACCCCTCCACTTT | CASSPGASYNSPLHF